Sequencing of this T cell receptor beta chain was carried out in a study of CD8+ T cells in alopecia areata. The study, taken as a whole, reports: Alphabeta T cells residing in normal skin are also sequenced in scalp samples.

As to treatment: oral pan-JAK inhibitor, 5-10 mg twice daily. Peripheral blood, together with lesional scalp punch biopsies, was collected from alopecia areata patients. T lymphocytes (CD4+ and CD8+) were sorted from PBMCs. This clone has a handful of counts. Its specificity is unknown. cDNA reverse transcribed from extracted RNA served as the sequencing template. TCRdb keeps only in-frame clones here, not all; method: immunoSEQ multiplex PCR. The table has some 200,000 clones, roughly 64% seen once. The CDR3 is 18 amino acids. From germline, CDR1 is LNHNV and CDR2 YYDKDF (reference sequence). V shed 3 bases and J shed 0 bases, with 15 bases lying between them.

The sequences come from CD4+ T cells sorted from blood, collected at week 24, from a patient treated with tofacitinib. The receptor was derived from a human donor with alopecia areata. The chain uses TRBV15 and TRBJ2-6; D might be TRBD2 (6 bases). CDR3 bases: TGTGCCACCAGCAGGACCAGTCCCGGGAGCTCTGGGGCCAACGTCCTGACTTTC. It yields the protein CATSRTSPGSSGANVLTF.